One and the same sample provided the 20 T cell receptor beta chains below, sequenced in a study of OX40 agonist ivuxolimab in advanced cancers. Profiled with immunoSEQ multiplex PCR; TCRdb holds only in-frame clones, not every one. The data show some 74,000 clones, about 87% seen once. The source was CD4+ or CD8+ T cells sorted from blood, collected in a trial of the OX40 agonist ivuxolimab. The receptors shown here come from an adult with an advanced solid tumor such as melanoma, head and neck, liver or kidney cancer.

The CDR3 is CASSSLAGGLLAYEQYF. The CDR3 nucleotides read TGTGCCAGCAGCTCCCTAGCGGGAGGGCTTCTAGCCTACGAGCAGTACTTC. V and J are TRBV7-9 and TRBJ2-7, with 12 bases matching TRBD2. This CDR3 is built from 17 residues. Unmatched junction bases numbered 9, after V lost 4 bases and J lost 2 bases. In germline, CDR1 is SEHNR, CDR2 FQNEAQ (reference sequence).

The chain combines TRBV11-3 with TRBJ2-7, with 7 bases aligning to TRBD2. The CDR3 is 15 amino acids. Unmatched junction bases numbered 3, after V lost 1 base and J lost 0 bases. Germline CDR1 reads SGHNT; CDR2 reads YENEEA. The CDR3 coding sequence is TGTGCCAGCAGCTTAGCACTAGCGAGCTCCTACGAGCAGTACTTC. Amino acid sequence: CASSLALASSYEQYF.

The chain is built from TRBV18 and TRBJ1-1; D remains ambiguous. The CDR3 contains 16 residues. Deletions cut 3 bases from V and 3 bases from J, with 17 bases between. Looked up from germline, CDR1 is KGHSH and CDR2 is LQKENI. Here the CDR3 DNA reads TGTGCCAGCTCACCTCAAGGTTCCCGGGAGCACACTGAAGCTTTCTTT. Encoded protein: CASSPQGSREHTEAFF.

The rearrangement links TRBV14 to TRBJ2-3, with 11 bases matching TRBD2. CDR1 is SGHDN and CDR2 is FVKESK in the germline V gene. The CDR3 runs to 15 residues. J lost 5 bases, V lost 5 bases, and 6 bases had no gene match. The CDR3 is CASSVAGGRKDTQYF. The CDR3 bases are TGTGCCAGCAGCGTAGCGGGAGGGCGTAAAGATACGCAGTATTTT.

A single count supports this clone. The chain is built from TRBV5-4 and TRBJ2-3; 8 bases map to TRBD2. The length of the CDR3 is 14 residues. V trimming: 2 bases; J trimming: 5 bases; junction bases outside the gene matches: 4. Germline CDR1 reads SGHNT; CDR2 reads YYREEE (reference sequence). CDR3 nucleotides: TGTGCCAGCAGCTTAGCGGGAGAGAGAGATACGCAGTATTTT. Its translation: CASSLAGERDTQYF.

The table lists this clone with a count of one. V usage is TRBV7-2 and J usage is TRBJ2-2, with D possibly called TRBD1 or TRBD2 (6 bases each). The germline CDR1 and CDR2 sequences are SGHTA and FQGNSA. The V end lost 5 bases, the J end lost 6 bases, and 16 bases lay between the germline ends. The length of the CDR3 is 15 residues. DNA of the CDR3: TGTGCCAGCAGCCCGCTGTTCGGGGGCCCCGGGGAGCTGTTTTTT. It specifies CASSPLFGGPGELFF.

The chain recombines TRBV27 with TRBJ1-5; D remains unclear. Germline V gene data show CDR1 as MNHEY and CDR2 as SMNVEV (reference sequence). This CDR3 is 16 amino acids long. V was trimmed by 2 bases and J by 2 bases, leaving 13 bases between them. This CDR3 is CASSLEGSWGNQPQHF. The CDR3 region has the DNA TGTGCCAGCAGTTTAGAAGGGTCTTGGGGCAATCAGCCCCAGCATTTT.

The genes are TRBV19 and TRBJ2-4, with 10 bases lining up with TRBD1. The V gene end was trimmed by 8 bases and the J gene end by 8 bases; junction bases not matched to a gene: 6. The CDR3 totals 13 residues. The germline V gene encodes CDR1 LNHDA and CDR2 SQIVND (reference sequence). CDR3 coding DNA: TGTGCCAGTGGACAGGGGGTAGGAGACATTCAGTACTTC. Translation gives CASGQGVGDIQYF. Full variable domain (remainder filled in from reference TRBV19 and TRBJ2-4): DGGITQSPKYLFRKEGQNVTLSCEQNLNHDAMYWYRQDPGQGLRLIYYSQIVNDFQKGDIAEGYSVSREKKESFPLTVTSAQKNPTAFYLCASGQGVGDIQYFGAGTRLSVL.

The V call is TRBV5-1, the J call TRBJ2-3, with D maybe TRBD2 (6 bases). Germline-derived CDR1 and CDR2 are SGHRS and YFSETQ. With 0 bases removed from V and 0 bases from J, the gap between germline ends came to 8 bases. The CDR3 sequence is 15 residues long. The CDR3 protein is CASSLAGSSTDTQYF. As DNA, the CDR3 is TGCGCCAGCAGCTTGGCCGGGAGTAGCACAGATACGCAGTATTTT. Complete variable domain (other parts from reference TRBV5-1 and TRBJ2-3): KAGVTQTPRYLIKTRGQQVTLSCSPISGHRSVSWYQQTPGQGLQFLFEYFSETQRNKGNFPGRFSGRQFSNSRSEMNVSTLELGDSALYLCASSLAGSSTDTQYFGPGTRLTVL.

The CDR3 bases are TGTGCCAGCAGCAAAAGCAGGCAGGGGGTTTACTATGGCTACACCTTC. Amino acid sequence: CASSKSRQGVYYGYTF. The chain uses TRBV21-1 and TRBJ1-2; the D call of TRBD1 is as the table states it, not checked on the DNA. TRBV21-1 is shown as a pseudogene. The CDR3 covers 16 residues.

Comments on this clone: This sample also contains other DNA sequences that code for the same CDR3. The chain combines TRBV9 with TRBJ2-3; D gene uncertain. Germline CDR1 reads SGDLS; CDR2 reads YYNGEE. The ends were cut back, 0 bases at V and 3 bases at J, with 2 bases in the middle. This CDR3 is 12 amino acids long. Here the CDR3 DNA reads TGTGCCAGCAGCGTAGCTACAGATACGCAGTATTTT. As protein: CASSVATDTQYF.

The rearrangement uses TRBV5-8 and TRBJ2-7; 15 bases agree with TRBD2. J was trimmed by 4 bases and V by 4 bases; bases with no gene match: 9. Germline-derived CDR1 and CDR2 are SGHTS and YDEGEE. The CDR3 has 17 residues. The CDR3: CASSTQGLAGGLYEQYF. The CDR3 nucleotides read TGTGCCAGCAGCACCCAGGGACTAGCGGGAGGCCTATACGAGCAGTACTTC.

The genes are TRBV5-1 and TRBJ2-7; TRBD1 matches at 9 bases. Per germline, CDR1 SGHRS and CDR2 YFSETQ. This CDR3 is built from 13 residues. Trimming cost V 4 bases and J 5 bases; bases outside gene matches: 4. DNA for the CDR3: TGCGCCAGCAGCCGACAGGGGGAGGACGAGCAGTACTTC. Its protein product is CASSRQGEDEQYF.

The genes are TRBV2 and TRBJ1-4; weak D call: TRBD1 (5 bases). This CDR3 region has 17 residues. Trimming stripped 4 bases from V and 3 bases from J, with 18 bases between. Germline V gene lookup returns CDR1 SNHLY and CDR2 FYNNEI. CDR3 in DNA: TGTGCCAGCAGTGGGGCGGCAGGGTACGGAGCTAATGAAAAACTGTTTTTT. Translation gives CASSGAAGYGANEKLFF.

This clone was seen once. The chain combines TRBV2 with TRBJ2-5; D call uncertain. Germline V gives CDR1 SNHLY, CDR2 FYNNEI. The V and J ends lost 2 bases and 5 bases respectively, with 9 bases between them. This CDR3 is built from 13 residues. The CDR3 sequence: CASSEIYKETQYF. CDR3 bases: TGTGCCAGCAGTGAAATCTATAAGGAGACCCAGTACTTC.

A single count supports this clone. This sequence joins TRBV9 and TRBJ2-3, with 8 positions matching TRBD2. V gave up 4 bases and J gave up 3 bases; unmatched junction bases: 13. The CDR3 runs to 17 residues. CDR1 is SGDLS and CDR2 is YYNGEE in the germline V gene. The CDR3: CASSPSPTSVSTDTQYF. In nucleotides, the CDR3 is TGTGCCAGCAGCCCCTCACCGACTAGCGTGAGTACAGATACGCAGTATTTT.

V gene TRBV18 combines with J gene TRBJ1-1; D call uncertain. From germline, CDR1 is KGHSH and CDR2 LQKENI. V lost 3 bases to trimming and J lost 3 bases, with 8 bases between them. CDR3 length equals 13 residues. The CDR3 spells CASSPLSDTEAFF. DNA for the CDR3: TGTGCCAGCTCACCTCTCTCGGACACTGAAGCTTTCTTT.

V usage is TRBV6-1 and J usage is TRBJ2-1; 10 bases are a match to TRBD1. The length of the CDR3 is 16 residues. Germline V gene data show CDR1 as MNHNS and CDR2 as SASEGT. Trimming at V came to 4 bases and at J to 7 bases, leaving 10 bases not matched to a gene. CDR3 DNA sequence: TGTGCCAGCAGTGCACCCGGGACAGGGGCTCGGAATGAGCAGTTCTTC. Protein product: CASSAPGTGARNEQFF.

This chain connects TRBV28 to TRBJ1-2; D call uncertain. Between the trimmed V and J ends, which lost 7 bases and 4 bases, there was a span of 13 bases. This CDR3 has 13 amino acids. CDR1 is MDHEN, CDR2 SYDVKM, per germline. CDR3 DNA: TGTGCCAGCACCCCCCACGGGGTCTATGGCTACACCTTC. As protein: CASTPHGVYGYTF.

The chain employs TRBV27 and TRBJ2-1; 11 bases match TRBD2. With V trimmed by 5 bases and J by 10 bases, 7 bases remained unmatched. Germline assignment: CDR1 MNHEY and CDR2 SMNVEV (reference sequence). CDR3 size: 14 residues. The CDR3 bases are TGTGCCAGCAGTAGAGGGACTAGCGGTAAGGAGCAGTTCTTC. It encodes CASSRGTSGKEQFF.